Listed here is a single T cell receptor (beta chain). These data originate in a study of PD-L1 blockade in urothelial cancer. Trimming took 3 bases from V and 1 from J; bases not matched to a gene: 6. This CDR3 spans 16 amino acids. Per the germline V gene, CDR1 is MNHNY and CDR2 is SVGAGI (reference sequence). Some clones are missing from TCRdb's copy, which holds only in-frame ones; the method was immunoSEQ multiplex PCR. The profile shows 85,000 to 130,000 clones, roughly nine tenths of them singletons. This rearrangement joins TRBV6-6 to TRBJ1-1, with TRBD1 matching 9 bases. Sequences were derived from PBMCs, sampled around atezolizumab (anti-PD-L1) treatment. This TCR was recovered from a woman of 80 years or more with urothelial cancer. Here the CDR3 DNA reads TGTGCCAGCAGTTATTCGCCGGACAGGGGGAACACTGAAGCTTTCTTT. Its translation is CASSYSPDRGNTEAFF.